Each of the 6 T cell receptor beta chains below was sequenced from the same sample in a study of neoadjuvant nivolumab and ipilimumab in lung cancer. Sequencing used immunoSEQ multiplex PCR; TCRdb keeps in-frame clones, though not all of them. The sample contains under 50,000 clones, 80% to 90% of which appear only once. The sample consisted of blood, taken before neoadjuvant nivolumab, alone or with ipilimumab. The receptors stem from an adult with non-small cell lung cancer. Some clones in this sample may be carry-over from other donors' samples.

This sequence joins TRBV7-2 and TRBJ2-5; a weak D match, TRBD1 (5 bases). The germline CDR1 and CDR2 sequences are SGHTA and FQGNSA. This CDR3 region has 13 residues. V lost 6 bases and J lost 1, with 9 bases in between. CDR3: CASSRQTQETQYF. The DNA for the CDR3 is TGTGCCAGCAGTCGACAGACCCAAGAGACCCAGTACTTC.

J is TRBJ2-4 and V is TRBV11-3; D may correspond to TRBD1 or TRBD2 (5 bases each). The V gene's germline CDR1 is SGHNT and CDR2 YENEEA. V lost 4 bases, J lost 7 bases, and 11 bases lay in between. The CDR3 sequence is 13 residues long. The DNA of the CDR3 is TGTGCCAGCAGCTCTCGTCGGGACAACATTCAGTACTTC. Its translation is CASSSRRDNIQYF.

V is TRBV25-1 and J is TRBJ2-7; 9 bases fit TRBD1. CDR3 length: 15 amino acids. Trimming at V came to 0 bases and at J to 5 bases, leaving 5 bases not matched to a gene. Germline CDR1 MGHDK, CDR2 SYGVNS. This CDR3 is CASSEYGTGFNEQYF. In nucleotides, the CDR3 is TGTGCCAGCAGTGAATACGGGACAGGGTTTAACGAGCAGTACTTC.

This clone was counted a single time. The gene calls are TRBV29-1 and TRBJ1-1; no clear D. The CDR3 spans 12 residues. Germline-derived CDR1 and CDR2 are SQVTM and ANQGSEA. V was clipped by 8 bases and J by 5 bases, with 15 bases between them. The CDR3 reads CSHCEIGTEAFF. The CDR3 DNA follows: TGCAGCCACTGTGAGATAGGAACTGAAGCTTTCTTT.

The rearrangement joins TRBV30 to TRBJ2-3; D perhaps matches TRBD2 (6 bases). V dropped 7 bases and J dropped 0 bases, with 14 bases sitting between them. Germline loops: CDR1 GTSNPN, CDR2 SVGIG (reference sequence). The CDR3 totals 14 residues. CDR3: CASVASGSTDTQYF. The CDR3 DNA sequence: TGTGCCTCTGTAGCCAGCGGGAGCACAGATACGCAGTATTTT.

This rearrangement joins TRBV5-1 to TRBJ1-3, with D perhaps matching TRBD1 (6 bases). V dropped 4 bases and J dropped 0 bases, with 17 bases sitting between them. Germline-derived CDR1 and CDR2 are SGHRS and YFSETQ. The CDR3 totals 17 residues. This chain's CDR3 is CASSLRPPGASGNTIYF. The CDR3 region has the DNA TGCGCCAGCAGCCTTAGGCCGCCGGGGGCCTCTGGAAACACCATATATTTT.